The 5 T cell receptor beta chains in this list originate from one sample, sequenced in a study of blood T cell repertoires in COVID-19 (dated by TCRdb to the early 2020s). Receptor libraries were prepared by the immunoSEQ multiplex PCR assay. The clones in this table, taken by TCRdb from immuneACCESS, are in-frame only. Not every clone is retained; where verified, under half of the shortfall comes from an unresolved V gene, and the cause of the rest is unknown. A total of over 250,000 clones appear in this sample, 80% to 90% of them only once. The leading ten clones occupy more than 9.5% of the sample. Sequencing was done on a sample of peripheral blood. Receptors originate from a woman between 65 and 79 years old with acute or convalescent COVID-19.

As concerns this clone: In the same sample, other DNA sequences code for this CDR3. The rearrangement joins TRBV3-1 (or the pseudogene TRBV3-2) to TRBJ2-1; 7 bases are shared with TRBD2. The CDR3 has 15 amino acids. Looked up from germline, CDR1 is LGHDT and CDR2 is YNNKEL (reference sequence). With V trimmed by 1 base and J by 0 bases, 0 bases remained unmatched. CDR3 DNA: TGTGCCAGCAGCCAAGCGGGGGGCTCCTACAATGAGCAGTTCTTC. Protein product: CASSQAGGSYNEQFF.

This chain connects TRBV9 to TRBJ2-7; D may be TRBD2 (7 bases). The V gene lost 4 bases and the J gene lost 3 bases, with 11 bases spanning the gap. This CDR3 contains 13 residues. Per the germline V gene, CDR1 is SGDLS and CDR2 is YYNGEE. The CDR3 reads CASSKGGGYEQYF. The CDR3 nucleotides are TGTGCCAGCAGCAAGGGAGGGGGCTACGAGCAGTACTTC.

CDR3 protein: CASSFASNQPQHF. Here the CDR3 DNA reads TGTGCCAGCAGCTTTGCGAGCAATCAGCCCCAGCATTTT. This chain connects TRBV11-2 to TRBJ1-5; no definite D call. Trimming left V 3 bases short and J 1 base short, with 4 bases between. The CDR3 is 13 residues long. Germline CDR1 SGHAT, CDR2 FQNNGV.

The V and J genes are TRBV5-1 and TRBJ2-1; 9 nucleotides match TRBD2. V trimming: 4 bases; J trimming: 0 bases; junction bases outside the gene matches: 5. The CDR3 has 16 residues. The germline V gene has CDR1 SGHRS and CDR2 YFSETQ. The CDR3 here is CASSGIAGVSYNEQFF. The CDR3 DNA sequence: TGCGCCAGCAGCGGTATAGCGGGGGTCTCCTACAATGAGCAGTTCTTC.

This clone was found once. The V and J genes are TRBV19 and TRBJ1-1, with 9 bases that match TRBD1. Unmatched junction bases numbered 7, after V lost 4 bases and J lost 10 bases. The CDR3 length is 13 residues. Looked up from germline, CDR1 is LNHDA and CDR2 is SQIVND (reference sequence). CDR3 sequence: CASSRGTGRGAFF. The CDR3 coding sequence is TGTGCCAGTAGTAGGGGGACAGGGAGGGGAGCTTTCTTT.